This entry lists 21 T cell receptor beta chains sequenced from one sample in a study of CD8 T cells in ankylosing spondylitis (dated by TCRdb to about 2017). Library preparation used 5' RACE. TCRdb records Illumina HiSeq 2500 as the sequencer. TCRdb ran its own pipeline on the public reads, namely fastp trimming at Q25 and MiXCR clone calling, and kept in-frame beta chains. Each entry merges the rows of one CDR3 protein and shows their most common DNA and genes. The sample profile shows a few hundred thousand distinct CDR3 sequences; approximately 22% of them were found once. The ten largest account for approximately 14% of the sample. Sample: blood, either unsorted or a sorted T cell fraction (not recorded which). The receptors were gathered from a male donor with ankylosing spondylitis or in good health (not recorded which).

This clonotype has a handful of counts. The CDR3 DNA sequence: TGTGCCAGCATATCCCCAGGGTCTAACTATGGCTACACCTTC. It specifies CASISPGSNYGYTF. The gene calls are TRBV2 and TRBJ1-2; possibly TRBD1 for D (5 bases). Germline values: CDR1 SNHLY, CDR2 FYNNEI. Trimming removed 7 bases at V and 0 bases at J, with 12 bases between. This CDR3 contains 14 residues.

The chain links TRBV2 to TRBJ1-5, with 10 bases aligning to TRBD1. The CDR3 covers 15 residues. V was pared by 4 bases and J by 4 bases, with 4 bases of the junction left unmatched. Germline CDR1 is SNHLY and CDR2 is FYNNEI. The CDR3 nucleotides read TGTGCCAGCAGTGGGGGGGACAGGGGAAATCAGCCCCAGCATTTT. This sequence encodes CASSGGDRGNQPQHF.

The rearrangement joins TRBV11-2 to TRBJ2-5, with D perhaps TRBD1 or TRBD2 (5 bases each). V dropped 3 bases and J dropped 0 bases, with 11 bases sitting between them. The germline gives CDR1 SGHAT, CDR2 FQNNGV. The CDR3 runs 15 residues. Here the CDR3 reads CASSLGVFNQETQYF. CDR3 nucleotide sequence: TGTGCCAGCAGCTTGGGGGTCTTTAACCAAGAGACCCAGTACTTC.

This clonotype was seen more than once but under ten times. The chain carries TRBV10-3 and TRBJ2-7; D is ambiguous. Germline CDR1 ENHRY, CDR2 SYGVKD. V was cut by 3 bases and J by 4 bases, with 7 bases left in between. The CDR3 is made up of 12 amino acids. This CDR3 is CAISDRDYEQYF. The CDR3, as DNA: TGTGCCATCAGTGATCGTGATTACGAGCAGTACTTC.

This clonotype has just a few counts. The rearrangement joins TRBV20-1 to TRBJ2-1, with 9 nucleotides matching TRBD1. In germline, CDR1 is DFQATT, CDR2 SNEGSKA (reference sequence). This CDR3 has 16 residues. Losses at the gene ends were 5 bases for V and 8 bases for J; bases not matched to a gene: 16. The CDR3 nucleotides are TGCAGTGCTCCCAATCTCGGGACAGGGAGTGGCTATGAGCAGTTCTTC. Translating gives CSAPNLGTGSGYEQFF.

The table lists this clonotype with a few counts. The chain employs TRBV12-3 or TRBV12-4 and TRBJ2-3; 9 bases agree with TRBD2. V dropped 3 bases and J dropped 3; count of bases not matched to a gene: 7. This CDR3 contains 16 residues. CDR3 sequence reads: CASSFGLAGSTDTQYF. In nucleotides, the CDR3 is TGTGCCAGCAGTTTCGGGCTAGCGGGGAGTACAGATACGCAGTATTTT.

As to this clonotype: Sequence at one end of the junction differs from germline and may be a read error. V and J are TRBV28 and TRBJ1-2; 8 bases align to TRBD1. CDR1 and CDR2 (germline): MDHEN, SYDVKM. The CDR3 consists of 14 residues. The DNA for the CDR3 is TGTGCCACCCACTATGAACACGGACAGGGCCCTGTCGTCTTC. Protein product: CATHYEHGQGPVVF.

This clonotype was counted only a few times. The V gene is TRBV2, the J gene TRBJ2-5, with D unclear. The V gene lost 3 bases and the J gene lost 5 bases, with 10 bases spanning the gap. Germline CDR1 reads SNHLY; CDR2 reads FYNNEI. The CDR3 is 13 residues long. Written as DNA, the CDR3 is TGTGCCAGCAGTGACAGGAGTGACGAGACCCAGTACTTC. Translation: CASSDRSDETQYF.

This clonotype was counted a few times. V and J are TRBV6-1 and TRBJ2-3, with D unclear. The CDR3 totals 12 residues. Deletions cut 3 bases from V and 6 bases from J, with 7 bases between. Germline assignment: CDR1 MNHNS and CDR2 SASEGT. The CDR3 is CASSDYKDTQYF. In nucleotides, the CDR3 is TGTGCCAGCAGTGACTACAAGGATACGCAGTATTTT.

This clonotype showed up just a few times. The chain employs TRBV29-1 and TRBJ2-7, with D possibly matching TRBD1 (5 bases). Germline lookup yields CDR1 SQVTM and CDR2 ANQGSEA. The CDR3 has 15 residues. With 1 base removed from V and 4 bases from J, the gap between germline ends came to 17 bases. For the CDR3, the DNA is TGCAGCGTTGAAGGATTGGAGACAGCTACTTACGAGCAGTACTTC. The encoded protein is CSVEGLETATYEQYF.

This clonotype appeared a few times. V and J are TRBV11-2 and TRBJ2-7; 14 nucleotides agree with TRBD2. The V segment lost 5 bases and the J segment 2 bases; nucleotides outside the gene matches: 5. CDR1 is SGHAT, CDR2 FQNNGV, per germline. The CDR3 loop spans 16 amino acids. CDR3 bases: TGTGCCAGCAGCGGGACTAGCGGGGGCCTTACCTACGAGCAGTACTTC. This sequence encodes CASSGTSGGLTYEQYF.

The chain links TRBV7-9 to TRBJ2-1, with D perhaps TRBD1 or TRBD2 (7 bases each). CDR3 length equals 16 residues. In germline, CDR1 is SEHNR, CDR2 FQNEAQ (reference sequence). V gave up 5 bases and J gave up 8 bases, with 22 bases separating them. The DNA for the CDR3 is TGTGCCAGCAGCCAGGGGGGCCGGGGGGCCTTCCATGAGCAGTTCTTC. Translating it yields CASSQGGRGAFHEQFF.

This clonotype was detected a few times. The chain combines TRBV12-3 or TRBV12-4 with TRBJ1-6; possible D gene TRBD1, 5 bases. The CDR3 contains 15 residues. V lost 3 bases to trimming and J lost 2 bases, with 8 bases between them. CDR3 in DNA: TGTGCCAGCAGTTTTCAGGGCGCCTATAATTCACCCCTCCACTTT. Translation gives CASSFQGAYNSPLHF.

V gene TRBV6-5 combines with J gene TRBJ1-2; unclear D gene. The CDR3 is 14 amino acids. Germline-derived CDR1 and CDR2 are MNHEY and SVGAGI. Trimming left V 2 bases short and J 8 bases short, with 15 bases between. The chain's CDR3 is CASSYPGKDQGYTF. The DNA of the CDR3 is TGTGCCAGCAGTTACCCCGGGAAAGATCAGGGCTACACCTTC.

The V gene is TRBV12-3 or TRBV12-4, the J gene TRBJ2-7, with 10 bases fitting TRBD2. V gave up 5 bases and J gave up 5 bases; unmatched junction bases: 9. The CDR3 length is 15 residues. The CDR3: CASSPSGGAFDEQYF. The CDR3, as DNA: TGTGCCAGCAGTCCCAGCGGGGGGGCTTTCGACGAGCAGTACTTC.

This sequence joins TRBV12-3 or TRBV12-4 and TRBJ2-3; unclear D gene. The V end lost 7 bases, the J end lost 3 bases, and 14 bases lay between the germline ends. The CDR3 contains 14 residues. The CDR3 loop reads CASTQWGVTDTQYF. The CDR3 DNA reads TGTGCCAGCACCCAGTGGGGTGTGACAGATACGCAGTATTTT.

The CDR3 bases are TGTGCCACCAGCAGAGAAGGGGCGGGAGAGCTTACAGATACGCAGTATTTT. Residues: CATSREGAGELTDTQYF. V is TRBV15 and J is TRBJ2-3; 7 nucleotides line up with TRBD2. The CDR3 runs to 17 residues. The junction had 9 bases not matched to a gene; V was cut back by 0 bases and J by 3 bases. The V gene's germline CDR1 is LNHNV and CDR2 YYDKDF (reference sequence). Based on the CDR3 plus reference TRBV15 and TRBJ2-3, the full variable domain is DAMVIQNPRYQVTQFGKPVTLSCSQTLNHNVMYWYQQKSSQAPKLLFHYYDKDFNNEADTPDNFQSRRPNTSFCFLDIRSPGLGDTAMYLCATSREGAGELTDTQYFGPGTRLTVL.

V gene TRBV4-1 combines with J gene TRBJ2-7, with D hard to call. Germline-derived CDR1 and CDR2 are MGHRA and YSYEKL. Trimming cost V 4 bases and J 0 bases, with 10 bases left between them. CDR3 length: 14 residues. The CDR3 is CASSPSVHSYEQYF. In DNA, the CDR3 is TGCGCCAGCAGCCCGTCCGTACACTCCTACGAGCAGTACTTC.

The rearrangement uses TRBV4-1 and TRBJ1-6, with D uncertain. CDR3 length equals 16 residues. Between the trimmed V and J ends, which lost 4 bases and 5 bases, there was a span of 15 bases. Germline CDR1 is MGHRA and CDR2 is YSYEKL. This chain's CDR3 is CASSPVGRHNNSPLHF. CDR3 DNA: TGCGCCAGCAGCCCCGTGGGCAGGCACAATAATTCACCCCTCCACTTT.

The chain is built from TRBV4-1 and TRBJ2-7; a weak D match, TRBD2 (6 bases). The CDR3 is 14 residues long. CDR1 is MGHRA, CDR2 YSYEKL, per germline. Trimming took off 0 bases at V and 5 bases at J, with 11 bases between the two ends. The CDR3 protein is CASSQDSGRNEQYF. The CDR3 bases are TGCGCCAGCAGCCAAGATTCAGGGAGGAACGAGCAGTACTTC.

CDR3 in DNA: TGTGCCAGCAGCACCACGCTAGCGGTTCAAGAGACCCAGTACTTC. This gives the protein CASSTTLAVQETQYF. The genes are TRBV27 and TRBJ2-5, with TRBD2 identical over 7 bases. The CDR3 has 15 residues. V was pared by 6 bases and J by 2 bases, with 9 bases of the junction left unmatched. Germline loops: CDR1 MNHEY, CDR2 SMNVEV (reference sequence).